The next 15 T cell receptor beta chains were all read from a single sample in a study of cytomegalovirus exposure and HLA in healthy donors. PCR was performed using 60 Vbeta and 13 Jbeta primers. The data were produced by immunoSEQ multiplex PCR, yet TCRdb's version contains in-frame clones alone and is incomplete. This table holds roughly 170,000 clones, less than 85% found once. Sequencing was done on a sample of PBMCs. The receptors were sampled from a male donor in good health and CMV-seronegative.

The chain links TRBV6-5 to TRBJ2-1; TRBD2 matches at 12 bases. After removal of 7 bases from V and 9 bases from J, the junction contained 10 bases not matched to a gene. Germline assignment: CDR1 MNHEY and CDR2 SVGAGI. This CDR3 has 15 residues. CDR3 sequence reads: CASTPTSGGGIEQFF. The DNA for the CDR3 is TGTGCCAGCACTCCGACTAGCGGGGGAGGTATTGAGCAGTTCTTC.

The chain employs TRBV2 and TRBJ2-1; D is possibly TRBD1 (6 bases). Trimming pared 7 bases from V and 3 bases from J, leaving 13 bases between. The germline V gene has CDR1 SNHLY and CDR2 FYNNEI. This CDR3 has 14 amino acids. CDR3: CASKSPTGYNEQFF. CDR3 in DNA: TGTGCCAGCAAGTCCCCGACAGGCTACAATGAGCAGTTCTTC.

The chain employs TRBV12-5 and TRBJ2-3; D is perhaps TRBD2 (6 bases). Looked up from germline, CDR1 is LGHNT and CDR2 is FRNRAP. This CDR3 contains 15 residues. The V end was cut by 1 base, the J end by 0 bases, with 8 bases between. The CDR3 DNA sequence: TGTGCTAGTGGTTTGGGCGGGGTTAGCACAGATACGCAGTATTTT. Protein product: CASGLGGVSTDTQYF.

The chain is built from TRBV7-3 and TRBJ2-3; a weak D match, TRBD2 (5 bases). Per germline, CDR1 SGHTA and CDR2 FQGTGA. The CDR3 is made up of 16 amino acids. Trimming cost V 2 bases and J 0 bases, with 12 bases left between them. The CDR3 loop is CASSLFAGTSTDTQYF. CDR3 sequence (DNA): TGTGCCAGCAGCTTATTTGCGGGTACTAGCACAGATACGCAGTATTTT.

The V call is TRBV28, the J call TRBJ2-3; 9 nucleotides align to TRBD2. This CDR3 has 14 amino acids. The ends lost 2 bases at V and 6 bases at J; junction bases unmatched: 3. Looked up from germline, CDR1 is MDHEN and CDR2 is SYDVKM. CDR3 protein: CASSLAGGRDTQYF. In DNA, the CDR3 is TGTGCCAGCAGTTTAGCGGGGGGGCGGGATACGCAGTATTTT.

The chain employs TRBV18 and TRBJ1-1, with TRBD1 matching over 9 bases. V lost 5 bases, J lost 1 base, and 11 bases stayed unmatched. CDR3 length: 17 residues. Germline-derived CDR1 and CDR2 are KGHSH and LQKENI. The CDR3 DNA sequence: TGTGCCAGCTCAGTAAGACAGGGGGTTACCCCGAACACTGAAGCTTTCTTT. Translating it yields CASSVRQGVTPNTEAFF.

The chain is built from TRBV27 and TRBJ2-5; TRBD1 is a possible D gene (6 bases). The germline CDR1 and CDR2 sequences are MNHEY and SMNVEV (reference sequence). Trimming left V 2 bases short and J 5 bases short, with 12 bases between. CDR3 length: 14 amino acids. The CDR3 loop reads CASSLDRRFETQYF. CDR3 DNA: TGTGCCAGCAGTTTAGACAGGAGATTCGAGACCCAGTACTTC.

This clone was counted a few times. V gene TRBV5-5 combines with J gene TRBJ2-3; 9 bases are a match to TRBD1. The CDR3 extends over 16 amino acids. J was trimmed by 5 bases and V by 1 base; bases with no gene match: 8. Per germline, CDR1 SGHKS and CDR2 YYEKEE (reference sequence). The CDR3: CASSLSPGTGQDTQYF. The CDR3 DNA follows: TGTGCCAGCAGCTTGTCCCCCGGGACAGGGCAAGATACGCAGTATTTT.

This chain links TRBV29-1 with TRBJ2-5; possibly TRBD2 for D (7 bases). CDR1 SQVTM and CDR2 ANQGSEA come from the germline V gene. The V end was cut by 4 bases, the J end by 2 bases, with 11 bases between. This CDR3 is built from 13 residues. CDR3 sequence reads: CSVAGGSQETQYF. The CDR3 DNA follows: TGCAGCGTTGCGGGGGGCAGTCAAGAGACCCAGTACTTC.

Turning to this clone: Additional DNA sequences in this sample encode the identical CDR3. The chain links TRBV20-1 to TRBJ2-5; D is ambiguous. The germline gives CDR1 DFQATT, CDR2 SNEGSKA (reference sequence). V gave up 0 bases and J gave up 5 bases, with 4 bases separating them. The CDR3 runs 11 residues. The CDR3 DNA follows: TGCAGTGCTAGAGATCTTGAGACCCAGTACTTC. As protein: CSARDLETQYF.

This clone was recorded only once. This chain uses TRBV27 with TRBJ2-7; TRBD2 agrees at 8 bases. CDR3 size: 14 residues. V shed 5 bases, J shed 3 bases, and the junction held 6 bases outside the gene matches. Germline CDR1 MNHEY, CDR2 SMNVEV (reference sequence). Written as DNA, the CDR3 is TGTGCCAGCAGTAAACTAGCGGACCTCTACGAGCAGTACTTC. Its translation is CASSKLADLYEQYF.

The V and J genes are TRBV6-1 and TRBJ2-7; 8 positions agree with TRBD1. This CDR3 has 14 amino acids. Germline loops: CDR1 MNHNS, CDR2 SASEGT. V was clipped by 7 bases and J by 5 bases; unmatched bases: 10. DNA of the CDR3: TGTGCCAGCACTAAGACAGGGGAGTACCACGAGCAGTACTTC. This gives the protein CASTKTGEYHEQYF.

This chain joins TRBV5-1 and TRBJ1-6; D perhaps matches TRBD1 (6 bases). Germline V gene data show CDR1 as SGHRS and CDR2 as YFSETQ. Trimming removed 4 bases at V and 8 bases at J, with 22 bases between. The CDR3 is made up of 17 amino acids. CDR3 nucleotides: TGCGCCAGCAGCCTGATGACAGGATCTTATTCGGATTCACCCCTCCACTTT. This encodes CASSLMTGSYSDSPLHF.

CDR3 in amino acids: CASSYSPGQKLFF. Written as DNA, the CDR3 is TGTGCCAGCAGTTACTCTCCGGGACAGAAGCTGTTTTTT. The rearrangement joins TRBV6-5 to TRBJ2-2; 7 nucleotides match TRBD1. Per germline, CDR1 MNHEY and CDR2 SVGAGI. This CDR3 spans 13 amino acids. J was trimmed by 12 bases and V by 0 bases; bases with no gene match: 4.

A few counts support this clone. V is TRBV21-1 and J is TRBJ2-5; the table's D call, TRBD2, has no DNA check behind it. TRBV21-1 corresponds to a pseudogene. The CDR3 runs 15 residues. The CDR3 spells CASSKIIGEQETQYF. In DNA, the CDR3 is TGTGCCAGCAGCAAAATTATCGGGGAGCAAGAGACCCAGTACTTC.